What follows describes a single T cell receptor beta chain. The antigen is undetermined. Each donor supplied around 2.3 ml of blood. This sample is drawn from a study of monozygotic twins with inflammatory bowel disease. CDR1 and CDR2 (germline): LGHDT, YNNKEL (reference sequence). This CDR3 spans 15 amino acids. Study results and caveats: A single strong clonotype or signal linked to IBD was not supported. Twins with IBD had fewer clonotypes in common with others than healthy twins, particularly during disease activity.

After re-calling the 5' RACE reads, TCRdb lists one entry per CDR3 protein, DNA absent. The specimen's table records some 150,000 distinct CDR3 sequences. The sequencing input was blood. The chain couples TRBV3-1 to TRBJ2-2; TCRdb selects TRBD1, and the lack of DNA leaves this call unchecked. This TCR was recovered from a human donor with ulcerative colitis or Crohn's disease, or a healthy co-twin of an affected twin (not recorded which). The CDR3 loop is CASSRTGVDTGELFF.